This T cell receptor beta chain was retrieved from a study of PD-1 blockade in classical Hodgkin lymphoma. Study observations and caveats: Relapsed/refractory patients reportedly had the lowest baseline TCR diversity, below newly diagnosed patients, who were below healthy donors. Complete responders started with a diversity level that resembled newly diagnosed patients at baseline.

Autologous stem cell transplantation was followed by relapse in every patient, and brentuximab vedotin exposure varied. The CDR3 covers 15 residues. Per the germline V gene, CDR1 is LGHNA and CDR2 is YSLEER. V shed 4 bases and J 4 bases; nucleotides not matched to a gene: 3. Using immunoSEQ multiplex PCR, the repertoire was profiled, and TCRdb retains in-frame clones only, with some absent. Of about 100,000 clones listed, around 89% are singletons. A word on this clone: Its antigen is not known.

This clonotype originated in a human donor with classical Hodgkin lymphoma. Sample: peripheral blood mononuclear cells (PBMCs), taken before the second cycle of nivolumab. This rearrangement joins TRBV4-3 to TRBJ2-1, with TRBD2 matching over 11 bases. The CDR3 DNA reads as TGCGCCAGCAGCCCGGGACTAGCGGAATACAATGAGCAGTTCTTC. It is translated as CASSPGLAEYNEQFF.